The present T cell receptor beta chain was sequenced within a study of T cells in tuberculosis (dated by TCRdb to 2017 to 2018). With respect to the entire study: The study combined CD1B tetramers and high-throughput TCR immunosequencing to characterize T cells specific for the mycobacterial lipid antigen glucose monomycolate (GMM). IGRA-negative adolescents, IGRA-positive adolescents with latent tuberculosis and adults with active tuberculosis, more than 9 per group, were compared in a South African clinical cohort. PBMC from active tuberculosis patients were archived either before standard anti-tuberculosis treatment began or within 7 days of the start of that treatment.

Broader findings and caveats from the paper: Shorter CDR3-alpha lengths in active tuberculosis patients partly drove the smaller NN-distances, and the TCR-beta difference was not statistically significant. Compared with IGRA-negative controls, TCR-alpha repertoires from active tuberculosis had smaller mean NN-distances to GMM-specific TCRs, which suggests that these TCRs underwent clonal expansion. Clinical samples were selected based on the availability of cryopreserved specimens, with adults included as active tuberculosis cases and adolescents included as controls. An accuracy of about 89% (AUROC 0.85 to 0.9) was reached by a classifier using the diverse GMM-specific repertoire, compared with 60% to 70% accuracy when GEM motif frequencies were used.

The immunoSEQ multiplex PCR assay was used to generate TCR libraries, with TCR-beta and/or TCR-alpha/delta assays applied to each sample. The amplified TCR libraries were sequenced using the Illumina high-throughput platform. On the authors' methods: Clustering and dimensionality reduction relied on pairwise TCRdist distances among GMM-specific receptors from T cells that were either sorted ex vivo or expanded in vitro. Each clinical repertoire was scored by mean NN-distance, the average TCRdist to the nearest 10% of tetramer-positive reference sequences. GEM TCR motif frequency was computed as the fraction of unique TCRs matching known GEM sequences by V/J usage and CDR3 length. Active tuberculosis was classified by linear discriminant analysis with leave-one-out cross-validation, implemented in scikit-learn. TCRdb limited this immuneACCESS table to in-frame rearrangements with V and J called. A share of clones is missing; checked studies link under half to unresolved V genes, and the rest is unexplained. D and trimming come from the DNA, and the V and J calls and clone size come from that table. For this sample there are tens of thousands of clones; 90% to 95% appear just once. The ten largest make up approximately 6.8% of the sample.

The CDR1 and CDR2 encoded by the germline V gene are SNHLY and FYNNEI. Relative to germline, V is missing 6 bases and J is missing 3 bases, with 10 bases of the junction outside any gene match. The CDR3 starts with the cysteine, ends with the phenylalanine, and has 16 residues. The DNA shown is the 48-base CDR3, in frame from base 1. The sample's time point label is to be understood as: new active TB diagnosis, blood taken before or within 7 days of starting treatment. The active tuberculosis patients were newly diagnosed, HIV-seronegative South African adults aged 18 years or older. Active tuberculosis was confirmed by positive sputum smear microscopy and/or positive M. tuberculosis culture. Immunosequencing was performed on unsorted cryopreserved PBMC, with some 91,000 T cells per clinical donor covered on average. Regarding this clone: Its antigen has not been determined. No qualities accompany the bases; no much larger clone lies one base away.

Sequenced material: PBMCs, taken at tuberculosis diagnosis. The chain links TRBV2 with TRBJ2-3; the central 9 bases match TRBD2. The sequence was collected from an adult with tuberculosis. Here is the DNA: TGTGCCAGCAGCAGGACTAGCGAGGCTATGACAGATACGCAGTATTTT. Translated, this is CASSRTSEAMTDTQYF.